This T cell receptor beta chain was profiled in a study of shared clonotypes between healthy human individuals. V lost 3 bases to trimming and J lost 1 base; unmatched junction nucleotides: 8. This CDR3 has 16 residues. In germline, CDR1 is MNHNS, CDR2 SASEGT. The authors divided CD4+ cells into CD45RA+ naive and CD45RA-negative memory subsets. Data came from immunoSEQ multiplex PCR; TCRdb stores just in-frame clones and leaves some out. The sample yields a few million clones, approximately 96% seen once. The rearrangement joins TRBV6-1 to TRBJ1-1, with 7 bases aligning to TRBD1. The sequence derives from a man younger than 35 in good health. The sample consisted of naive CD4+ T cells sorted from blood. This sample's subset: CD45RA+ positively selected. The CDR3 nucleotides are TGTGCCAGCAGTGAGGGGAAGGGGGCGAAGAACACTGAAGCTTTCTTT. Translated: CASSEGKGAKNTEAFF.